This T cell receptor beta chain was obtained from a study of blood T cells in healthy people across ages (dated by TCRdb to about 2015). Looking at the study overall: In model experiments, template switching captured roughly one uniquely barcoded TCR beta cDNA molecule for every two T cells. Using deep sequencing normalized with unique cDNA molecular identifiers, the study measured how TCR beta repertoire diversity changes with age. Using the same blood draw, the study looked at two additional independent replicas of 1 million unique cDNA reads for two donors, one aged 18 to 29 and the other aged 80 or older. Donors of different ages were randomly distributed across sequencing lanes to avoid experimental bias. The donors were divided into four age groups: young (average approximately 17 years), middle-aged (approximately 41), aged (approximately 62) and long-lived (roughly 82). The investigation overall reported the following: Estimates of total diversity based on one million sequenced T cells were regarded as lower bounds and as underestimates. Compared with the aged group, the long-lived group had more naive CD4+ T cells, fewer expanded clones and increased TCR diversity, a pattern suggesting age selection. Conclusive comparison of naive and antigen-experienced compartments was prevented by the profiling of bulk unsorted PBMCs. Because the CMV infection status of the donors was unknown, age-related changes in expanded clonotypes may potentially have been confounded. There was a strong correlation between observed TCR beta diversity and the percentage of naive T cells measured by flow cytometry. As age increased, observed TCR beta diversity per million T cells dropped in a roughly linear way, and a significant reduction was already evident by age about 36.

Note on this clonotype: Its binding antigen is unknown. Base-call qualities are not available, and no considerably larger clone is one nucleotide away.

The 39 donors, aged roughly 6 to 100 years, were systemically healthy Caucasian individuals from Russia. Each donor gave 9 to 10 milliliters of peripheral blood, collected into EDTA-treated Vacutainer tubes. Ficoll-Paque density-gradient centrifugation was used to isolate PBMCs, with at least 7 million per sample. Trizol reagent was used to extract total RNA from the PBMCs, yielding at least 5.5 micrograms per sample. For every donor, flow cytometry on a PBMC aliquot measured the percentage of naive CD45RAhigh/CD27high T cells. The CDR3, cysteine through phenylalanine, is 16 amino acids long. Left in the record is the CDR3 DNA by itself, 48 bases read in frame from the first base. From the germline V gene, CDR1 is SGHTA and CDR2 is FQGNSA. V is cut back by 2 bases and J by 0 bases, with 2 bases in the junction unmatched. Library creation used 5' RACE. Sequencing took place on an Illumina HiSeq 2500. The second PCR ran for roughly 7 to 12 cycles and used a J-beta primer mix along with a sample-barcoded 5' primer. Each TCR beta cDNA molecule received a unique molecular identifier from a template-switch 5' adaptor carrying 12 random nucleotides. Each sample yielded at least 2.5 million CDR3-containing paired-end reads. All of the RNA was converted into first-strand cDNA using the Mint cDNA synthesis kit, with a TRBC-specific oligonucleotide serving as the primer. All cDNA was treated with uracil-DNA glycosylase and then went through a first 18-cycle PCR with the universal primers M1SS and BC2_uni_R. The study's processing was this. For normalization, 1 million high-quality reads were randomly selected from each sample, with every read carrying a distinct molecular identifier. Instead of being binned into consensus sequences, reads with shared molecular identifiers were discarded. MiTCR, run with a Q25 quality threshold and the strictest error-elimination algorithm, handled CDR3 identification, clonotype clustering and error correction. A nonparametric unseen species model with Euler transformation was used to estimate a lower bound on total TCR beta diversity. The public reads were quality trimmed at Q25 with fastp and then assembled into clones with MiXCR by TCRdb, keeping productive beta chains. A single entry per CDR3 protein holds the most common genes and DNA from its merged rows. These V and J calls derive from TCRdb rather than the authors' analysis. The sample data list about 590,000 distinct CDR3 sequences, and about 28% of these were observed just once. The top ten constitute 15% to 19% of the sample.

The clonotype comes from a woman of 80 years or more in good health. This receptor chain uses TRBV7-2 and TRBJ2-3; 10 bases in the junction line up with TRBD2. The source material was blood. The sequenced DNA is TGTGCCAGCAGCTTAATGACTAGCGGGAGCACAGATACGCAGTATTTT. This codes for CASSLMTSGSTDTQYF.